Listed below are T cell receptor beta chains from one sample, sequenced in a study of cytomegalovirus exposure and HLA in healthy donors. Here immunoSEQ multiplex PCR was the method, and the copy in TCRdb shows in-frame clones only, minus some. The table shows about 120,000 clones, with more than 70% occurring only once. Source material: PBMCs. The source of these receptors is a man over 45 in good health and CMV-seropositive. Both conserved end residues are part of each CDR3. D genes are given only for firm matches. Size is stated for part of the rows, as once, few or many counts, or as a class when the clone is expanded.

j_gene: TRBJ1-2; v_gene: TRBV5-5; d_gene: .; abundance: .; CDR3aa: CASSGGASGYGYTF; CDR3nt: TGTGCCAGCAGCGGTGGAGCCTCGGGCTATGGCTACACCTTC
j_gene: TRBJ2-7; v_gene: TRBV19; d_gene: TRBD2; abundance: .; CDR3aa: CASVGPSGYEQYF; CDR3nt: TGTGCCAGTGTGGGGCCTAGCGGCTACGAGCAGTACTTC
j_gene: TRBJ2-7; v_gene: TRBV19; d_gene: .; abundance: .; CDR3aa: CASSSRGGSYEQYF; CDR3nt: TGTGCCAGTAGTAGTAGGGGGGGCTCCTACGAGCAGTACTTC
j_gene: TRBJ1-2; v_gene: TRBV4-3; d_gene: TRBD1; abundance: .; CDR3aa: CASSQTQGAGGYTF; CDR3nt: TGCGCCAGCAGCCAAACCCAGGGGGCGGGTGGCTACACCTTC
j_gene: TRBJ2-5; v_gene: TRBV28; d_gene: .; abundance: .; CDR3aa: CATLLGALQETQYF; CDR3nt: TGTGCCACCCTATTGGGGGCCTTACAAGAGACCCAGTACTTC
j_gene: TRBJ2-1; v_gene: TRBV19; d_gene: TRBD2; abundance: .; CDR3aa: CASSILAGIYNEQFF; CDR3nt: TGTGCCAGTAGTATTCTAGCGGGGATCTACAATGAGCAGTTCTTC
j_gene: TRBJ1-1; v_gene: TRBV7-9; d_gene: TRBD1; abundance: .; CDR3aa: CASSLVRGDTEAFF; CDR3nt: TGTGCCAGCAGCTTAGTCAGGGGGGACACTGAAGCTTTCTTT
j_gene: TRBJ2-7; v_gene: TRBV27; d_gene: .; abundance: .; CDR3aa: CASSFRGSYEQYF; CDR3nt: TGTGCCAGCAGTTTTCGCGGCTCCTACGAGCAGTACTTC
j_gene: TRBJ1-4; v_gene: TRBV4-3; d_gene: TRBD1; abundance: .; CDR3aa: CASSQARATGGKEKLFF; CDR3nt: TGCGCCAGCAGCCAAGCCCGCGCGACAGGGGGAAAGGAAAAACTGTTTTTT
j_gene: TRBJ2-3; v_gene: TRBV2; d_gene: .; abundance: once; CDR3aa: CASSRGPSTDTQYF; CDR3nt: TGTGCCAGCTCTCGAGGGCCTAGCACAGATACGCAGTATTTT
j_gene: TRBJ2-5; v_gene: TRBV6-6; d_gene: TRBD2; abundance: few; CDR3aa: CASSYGGGQETQYF; CDR3nt: TGTGCCAGCAGTTATGGCGGGGGCCAAGAGACCCAGTACTTC
j_gene: TRBJ2-1; v_gene: TRBV6-1; d_gene: TRBD1; abundance: few; CDR3aa: CASSAGQGNHNEQFF; CDR3nt: TGTGCCAGCAGTGCGGGACAGGGTAACCACAATGAGCAGTTCTTC
j_gene: TRBJ2-7; v_gene: TRBV5-1; d_gene: .; abundance: .; CDR3aa: CASSQLTGSSYEQYF; CDR3nt: TGCGCCAGCAGCCAATTGACAGGATCCTCCTACGAGCAGTACTTC